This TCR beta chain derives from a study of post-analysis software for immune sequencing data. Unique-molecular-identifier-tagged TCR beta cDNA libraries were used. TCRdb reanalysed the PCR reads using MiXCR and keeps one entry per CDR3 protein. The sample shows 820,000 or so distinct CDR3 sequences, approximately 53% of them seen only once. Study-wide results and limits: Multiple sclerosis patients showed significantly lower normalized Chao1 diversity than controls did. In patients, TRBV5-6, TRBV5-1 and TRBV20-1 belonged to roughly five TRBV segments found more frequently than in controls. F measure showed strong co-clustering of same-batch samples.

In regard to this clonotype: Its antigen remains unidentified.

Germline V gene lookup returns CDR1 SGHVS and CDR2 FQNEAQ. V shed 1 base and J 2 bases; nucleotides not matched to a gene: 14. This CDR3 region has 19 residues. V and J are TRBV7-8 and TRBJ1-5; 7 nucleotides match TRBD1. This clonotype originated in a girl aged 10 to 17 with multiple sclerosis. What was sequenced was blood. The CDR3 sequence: CASSLGHGLGGIGNQPQHF. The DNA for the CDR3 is TGTGCCAGCAGCTTAGGTCACGGGTTAGGGGGCATCGGCAATCAGCCCCAGCATTTT.